These 5 T cell receptor beta chains share one sample of origin, sequenced in a study of human T cells and chemical hapten exposure. The time point: patch test 1, 2 weeks after DPC sensitization. Treatment described: therapeutic diphenylcyclopropenone sensitization with weekly scalp DPC. Before extraction, the whole blood was not fractionated, and total RNA was taken from it. TCRdb used MiXCR to reprocess the RACE reads, holding one entry per CDR3 protein. The data hold roughly 50,000 distinct CDR3 sequences, with 9.5% to 12% observed a single time. This specimen was whole blood, taken in connection with sensitization to the hapten diphenylcyclopropenone (DPC). These receptors were obtained from a woman aged 40 to 50 with alopecia areata. Some clones in this sample may be carry-over from other donors' samples.

This chain joins TRBV2 and TRBJ1-2, with TRBD1 matching 8 bases. Unmatched junction bases numbered 10, after V lost 5 bases and J lost 8 bases. Germline CDR1 SNHLY, CDR2 FYNNEI. This CDR3 comprises 14 residues. The CDR3 DNA is TGTGCCAGCAGTTACGCCGGACAGGGAGACGGCTACACCTTC. Protein product: CASSYAGQGDGYTF. Together with reference TRBV2 and TRBJ1-2, the CDR3 gives the full variable domain: EPEVTQTPSHQVTQMGQEVILRCVPISNHLYFYWYRQILGQKVEFLVSFYNNEISEKSEIFDDQFSVERPDGSNFTLKIRSTKLEDSAMYFCASSYAGQGDGYTFGSGTRLTVV.

This clonotype was seen a handful of times. The chain employs TRBV28 and TRBJ2-3; no definite D call. Trimming removed 6 bases from V and 0 bases from J, with 13 bases in between. In germline, CDR1 is MDHEN, CDR2 SYDVKM. CDR3 length: 15 residues. The CDR3 protein is CASSRPLSSTDTQYF. The CDR3, as DNA: TGTGCCAGCAGCCGACCTTTATCCAGCACAGATACGCAGTATTTT.

J is TRBJ2-7 and V is TRBV6-5; D is perhaps TRBD2 (5 bases). Per germline, CDR1 MNHEY and CDR2 SVGAGI. The CDR3 totals 10 residues. V was pared by 8 bases and J by 12 bases, with 14 bases between. The CDR3 DNA reads TGTGCCAGCGGACTTTCTACGCCGTACTTC. It specifies CASGLSTPYF.

V gene TRBV9 combines with J gene TRBJ2-1; 12 bases are a match to TRBD2. V lost 6 bases and J lost 7; bases outside the gene matches: 5. Germline V lookup: CDR1 SGDLS, CDR2 YYNGEE. The CDR3 covers 14 residues. The DNA for the CDR3 is TGTGCCAGCACCTCTAGCGGGGGGGCGAATGAGCAGTTCTTC. Its protein product is CASTSSGGANEQFF.

This clonotype came up many times. This sequence joins TRBV29-1 and TRBJ1-2, with a tentative D call TRBD1 (6 bases). The V gene lost 4 bases and the J gene lost 3 bases, with 12 bases spanning the gap. This CDR3 is 13 amino acids long. Germline CDR1 is SQVTM and CDR2 is ANQGSEA. DNA for the CDR3: TGCAGCGTTGGCCGCCCAGGGGACTATGGCTACACCTTC. The encoded protein is CSVGRPGDYGYTF.